This paragraph reports one TCR beta chain. The record originates from a study of blood T cell repertoires in COVID-19. About the study: The study drew acute and convalescent COVID-19 samples from the United States, Italy and Spain. T cells, B-cell-depleted T cells, or PBMCs supplied cDNA or gDNA.

This CDR3 has 14 residues. Germline CDR1 is MNHEY and CDR2 is SMNVEV (reference sequence). V dropped 3 bases and J dropped 2 bases, with 8 bases sitting between them. In the authors' workflow: It was from reference gene primer amplification that nucleated cell counts were estimated. Only in-frame clones appear in the TCRdb table, and some are missing; sequencing was by immunoSEQ multiplex PCR. Clone size and V and J calls were adopted from that table, with D and trimming inferred from the DNA. The sample includes 200,000 to 250,000 clones, around 88% of them seen just once. The sequenced sample consisted of peripheral blood. The chain links TRBV27 to TRBJ1-5; D remains ambiguous. The clonotype originates from a woman aged 25 to 39 who had recovered from COVID-19. DNA for the CDR3: TGTGCCAGCAGTTTGGGCGGGGGCAATCAGCCCCAGCATTTT. Amino acid sequence: CASSLGGGNQPQHF.